These T cell receptor beta chains were read from a single sample in a study of CXCR3-negative and CXCR3-positive naive CD8 T cells. TCRdb reprocessed the 5' RACE reads and stores each CDR3 protein as one record, lacking DNA. The repertoire shows 60,000 to 65,000 distinct CDR3 sequences; the top ten hold approximately 0.8%. Sequencing used naive CXCR3+ CD8+ T cells from blood. These receptors were taken from a human donor in good health. Some clones in this sample may be carry-over from other donors' samples. CDR3s include the opening cysteine and the closing phenylalanine or tryptophan. Each record gives: J gene, V gene, CDR3 protein.

j_call: TRBJ1-1
v_call: TRBV9
cdr3_aa: CASSVSSTLGEAFF

j_call: TRBJ2-1
v_call: TRBV5-1
cdr3_aa: CASTYTGNEQFF

j_call: TRBJ2-2
v_call: TRBV7-9
cdr3_aa: CASSPRTGAGELFF

j_call: TRBJ1-1
v_call: TRBV29-1
cdr3_aa: CSVTGTGLETEAFF

j_call: TRBJ2-7
v_call: TRBV20-1
cdr3_aa: CSAIEGETGLIF

j_call: TRBJ2-7
v_call: TRBV29-1
cdr3_aa: CSFRTGGDYEQYF

j_call: TRBJ2-1
v_call: TRBV9
cdr3_aa: CASSVGYNEQFF

j_call: TRBJ2-5
v_call: TRBV23-1
cdr3_aa: CASSQSTPDKPQETQYF

j_call: TRBJ1-1
v_call: TRBV4-3
cdr3_aa: CASSRVTGLNTEASF

j_call: TRBJ2-7
v_call: TRBV21-1
cdr3_aa: CASSKEQYYEQYF

j_call: TRBJ1-1
v_call: TRBV19
cdr3_aa: CASFDRNTGAFF

j_call: TRBJ2-3
v_call: TRBV3-1
cdr3_aa: CASSQDSTVPPTDTQYF

j_call: TRBJ2-5
v_call: TRBV7-6
cdr3_aa: CASSRQGVQGEETQYF

j_call: TRBJ2-7
v_call: TRBV6-2/TRBV6-3
cdr3_aa: CASSLRGHEQYF

j_call: TRBJ1-1
v_call: TRBV19
cdr3_aa: CALNRGRRTEAFF

j_call: TRBJ2-7
v_call: TRBV6-1
cdr3_aa: CASSERDRSSYEQYF

j_call: TRBJ2-7
v_call: TRBV12-3/TRBV12-4
cdr3_aa: CASSLEVMVEQYF

j_call: TRBJ2-7
v_call: TRBV11-2
cdr3_aa: CASSFGTGPRYEQYF

j_call: TRBJ2-7
v_call: TRBV29-1
cdr3_aa: CSVEDRGRSYEQYF

j_call: TRBJ1-1
v_call: TRBV4-3
cdr3_aa: CASSQDRAGRGTEAFF

j_call: TRBJ2-5
v_call: TRBV29-1
cdr3_aa: CSVGAAGGLGETQYF

j_call: TRBJ2-7
v_call: TRBV11-1
cdr3_aa: CASSPDRTETYEQYF

j_call: TRBJ2-1
v_call: TRBV6-5
cdr3_aa: CASSMGGVPPYNEQFF

j_call: TRBJ1-6
v_call: TRBV2
cdr3_aa: CASSESINSPLHF

j_call: TRBJ2-1
v_call: TRBV9
cdr3_aa: CASSVRTGETYEQFF

j_call: TRBJ1-5
v_call: TRBV6-6
cdr3_aa: CASSLLGSNQPQHF

j_call: TRBJ1-5
v_call: TRBV27
cdr3_aa: CASSLRYHQPQHF

j_call: TRBJ2-3
v_call: TRBV7-9
cdr3_aa: CASSTTEEDTQYF

j_call: TRBJ1-1
v_call: TRBV6-5
cdr3_aa: CASTPLPDTEAFF

j_call: TRBJ2-7
v_call: TRBV4-3
cdr3_aa: CASSQDQTTGTVIYEQYF

j_call: TRBJ2-7
v_call: TRBV6-5
cdr3_aa: CASSYSLGKNEQYF

j_call: TRBJ1-4
v_call: TRBV5-1
cdr3_aa: CASSMTGMSTNEKLFF

j_call: TRBJ2-1
v_call: TRBV6-4
cdr3_aa: CASSPRGLSYFDEQFF

j_call: TRBJ2-5
v_call: TRBV12-3/TRBV12-4
cdr3_aa: CASSLAPEQETQYF

j_call: TRBJ2-1
v_call: TRBV7-6
cdr3_aa: CASSLRLAGAYNEQFF

j_call: TRBJ2-7
v_call: TRBV20-1
cdr3_aa: CSARDRGRAYEQYF

j_call: TRBJ2-7
v_call: TRBV7-9
cdr3_aa: CASSFNPQEQYF

j_call: TRBJ2-1
v_call: TRBV5-1
cdr3_aa: CASSSHEGRSYNEQFF

j_call: TRBJ2-3
v_call: TRBV6-5
cdr3_aa: CASSSGQGLDTQYF

j_call: TRBJ1-6
v_call: TRBV10-3
cdr3_aa: CANSEGWAGSPLHF

j_call: TRBJ2-3
v_call: TRBV6-6
cdr3_aa: CASTEGRTDTQYF

j_call: TRBJ2-6
v_call: TRBV15
cdr3_aa: CATSTRQGGANVLTF

j_call: TRBJ2-7
v_call: TRBV5-5
cdr3_aa: CASSHRGGYEQYF

j_call: TRBJ2-2
v_call: TRBV18
cdr3_aa: CASSPSTTGAGELFF

j_call: TRBJ2-1
v_call: TRBV6-5
cdr3_aa: CASRRQGFYNEQFF

j_call: TRBJ2-2
v_call: TRBV7-2
cdr3_aa: CASCRVEAGELFF

j_call: TRBJ2-1
v_call: TRBV7-8
cdr3_aa: CASSFSGGDNEQFF

j_call: TRBJ2-3
v_call: TRBV7-9
cdr3_aa: CASSIGTLITDTQYF

j_call: TRBJ2-7
v_call: TRBV12-3/TRBV12-4
cdr3_aa: CASSLTGAHYEQYF

j_call: TRBJ1-1
v_call: TRBV15
cdr3_aa: CATSPGATEAFF

j_call: TRBJ1-5
v_call: TRBV20-1
cdr3_aa: CSAREIAVGQPQHF

j_call: TRBJ2-1
v_call: TRBV7-8
cdr3_aa: CASSLIGTNLSPFF

j_call: TRBJ1-1
v_call: TRBV9
cdr3_aa: CASSGGDRANTEAFF

j_call: TRBJ1-2
v_call: TRBV29-1
cdr3_aa: CSALLTGTYGYTF

j_call: TRBJ1-6
v_call: TRBV7-3
cdr3_aa: CASSPDGGLQRAFYNSPLHF